The 23 T cell receptor beta chains below come from one sample, sequenced in a study of tumor-infiltrating lymphocytes in primary liver carcinoma. Co-extraction of both nucleic acids (RNA and DNA) used about 19-33 mg of unsorted bulk tissue. The template, about 500 ng total RNA, yielded TCR beta cDNA made with a constant-region primer. A slightly modified ARM-PCR protocol with three nested multiplex PCR rounds produced these TCR beta libraries. For 10 cycles apiece, the opening two PCR rounds ran with TRBV1-TRBV30 forward primers and a C-beta reverse primer. TCRdb used MiXCR to reprocess the multiplex PCR reads, holding one entry per CDR3 protein. The table lists fewer than 85,000 distinct CDR3 sequences, roughly 71% of them singletons. The sample comprised tumor-adjacent normal liver tissue. The receptors were gathered from a man between 35 and 55 years old with primary liver carcinoma and hepatitis B virus infection.

Concerning this clonotype itself: Because it lacks the conserved phenylalanine or tryptophan at the end, this CDR3 is likely a read error. This chain connects TRBV2 to TRBJ1-2; 7 positions agree with TRBD1. J was trimmed by 3 bases and V by 6 bases; bases with no gene match: 4. CDR1 SNHLY and CDR2 FYNNEI come from the germline V gene. This CDR3 spans 13 amino acids. The CDR3 DNA reads as TGTGCCAGCAGAGACAGGGAGGACTATGGCTACACCTAC. It yields the protein CASRDREDYGYTY.

This clonotype was counted a few times. It may be a read error: a sequence one base away is much more abundant. V gene TRBV5-1 combines with J gene TRBJ2-3; D may match TRBD1 or TRBD2 (5 bases each). This CDR3 has 14 residues. Germline CDR1 reads SGHRS; CDR2 reads YFSETQ. The chain's CDR3 is CASSPGGSTDTHYF. In nucleotides, the CDR3 is TGCGCCAGCAGCCCTGGGGGTAGCACAGATACGCACTATTTT. Full variable domain (rest looked up from reference TRBV5-1 and TRBJ2-3): KAGVTQTPRYLIKTRGQQVTLSCSPISGHRSVSWYQQTPGQGLQFLFEYFSETQRNKGNFPGRFSGRQFSNSRSEMNVSTLELGDSALYLCASSPGGSTDTHYFGPGTRLTVL.

Regarding this clonotype: At one end the junction does not follow the germline gene, possibly because of a read error. The J gene is TRBJ2-7, the V gene TRBV12-3 or TRBV12-4; D may be TRBD1 (6 bases). The CDR3 covers 13 residues. The CDR3 sequence is CASSILQGYDQYF. The CDR3 nucleotides read TGTGCCAGCAGTATTTTACAGGGTTACGATCAGTACTTC.

This clonotype has just a few counts. The junction shows a germline mismatch at one end, possibly a read error. The chain has TRBV11-2 and TRBJ2-7; possible D gene TRBD2, 6 bases. The CDR3 is 13 residues long. Germline CDR1 is SGHAT and CDR2 is FQNNGV. CDR3 sequence: CGSSLSELASQYF. The CDR3 bases are TGTGGCAGCAGCTTAAGTGAGCTAGCGTCGCAGTACTTC.

This clonotype was seen a few times. V and J are TRBV2 and TRBJ2-5; D gene uncertain. V was trimmed by 1 base and J by 4 bases, leaving 10 bases between them. The length of the CDR3 is 14 residues. Germline CDR1 is SNHLY and CDR2 is FYNNEI. The CDR3 sequence: CASSEGTVVETQYF. The CDR3 nucleotides are TGTGCCAGCAGTGAAGGGACGGTCGTAGAGACCCAGTACTTC.

Details on this clonotype: A junction boundary mismatches the germline segment, possibly from a read error. V is TRBV11-2 and J is TRBJ2-1; 7 bases align to TRBD2. Germline CDR1 is SGHAT and CDR2 is FQNNGV. This CDR3 region has 16 residues. The CDR3 reads CASSLGPLAVMNEQFF. CDR3 in DNA: TGTGCCAGCAGCTTAGGGCCCCTAGCGGTAATGAATGAGCAATTCTTC.

Concerning this clonotype itself: A read error may produce the germline difference seen at one junction end. The genes are TRBV30 and TRBJ2-1, with TRBD1 as a possible D gene (5 bases). This CDR3 is 16 amino acids long. CDR1 is GTSNPN and CDR2 is SVGIG in the germline V gene (reference sequence). CDR3 nucleotides: TGTGCATGGAGTGCGGCCGCGACAGTCCTCTACAATGAGGAGTTCTTC. Translating it yields CAWSAAATVLYNEEFF.

In regard to this clonotype: As the CDR3 is not closed by the conserved phenylalanine or tryptophan, this likely results from a read error. The chain links TRBV29-1 to TRBJ2-7, with D possibly TRBD1 on 6 matching bases. The germline gives CDR1 SQVTM, CDR2 ANQGSEA. This CDR3 has 13 residues. V lost 2 bases, J lost 2 bases, and 10 bases lay in between. The CDR3 spells CSVEQGDTYEQYL. CDR3 in DNA: TGCAGCGTTGAACAAGGGGACACCTACGAGCAGTACCTC.

As concerns this clonotype: This CDR3 is missing its conserved last phenylalanine or tryptophan, likely due to a read error. The gene calls are TRBV29-1 and TRBJ2-7; 7 nucleotides align to TRBD1. From germline, CDR1 is SQVTM and CDR2 ANQGSEA. CDR3 size: 13 residues. Here the CDR3 reads CNAAPTGLHEQYC. The CDR3 DNA sequence: TGCAACGCTGCCCCGACAGGGCTCCACGAGCAGTACTGC.

The chain employs TRBV9 and TRBJ2-7; no reliable D call. Trimming took off 0 bases at V and 3 bases at J, with 10 bases between the two ends. The CDR3 covers 14 residues. Germline CDR1 and CDR2: SGDLS and YYNGEE. The CDR3 loop reads CASSVDSGVYEQYF. Written as DNA, the CDR3 is TGTGCCAGCAGCGTAGATTCCGGCGTCTACGAGCAGTACTTC.

V and J are TRBV12-3 or TRBV12-4 and TRBJ2-3, with a possible D match to TRBD2 (5 bases). Trimming took 5 bases from V and 4 from J, leaving 13 bases between them. This CDR3 has 14 residues. The CDR3 sequence is CASSAVMGADTQYF. CDR3 in DNA: TGTGCCAGCAGTGCCGTAATGGGAGCAGATACGCAGTATTTT.

A word on this clonotype: A read error may account for a junction end that differs from germline. The V gene is TRBV4-3, the J gene TRBJ1-6; no firm D call. CDR3 length equals 16 residues. Germline V gene sequence: CDR1 LGHNA, CDR2 YSLEER. The CDR3 spells CARSQAQTVDNSPPHF. CDR3 DNA sequence: TGCGCCAGGAGTCAAGCACAAACCGTCGATAATTCACCCCCCCACTTT.

This clonotype was seen only once. One junction end disagrees with the germline gene, perhaps due to a read error. The V gene is TRBV6-2 or TRBV6-3, the J gene TRBJ2-3; possibly TRBD1 for D (6 bases). CDR3 length equals 19 residues. Germline lookup yields CDR1 MNHEY and CDR2 SVGEGT. The CDR3 coding sequence is TGTGCCAGTAGTTACATCACCCAAGCAGGGGCAACTCGAACAGATACGCAGTATTTT. It yields the protein CASSYITQAGATRTDTQYF.

The rearrangement joins TRBV5-6 to TRBJ2-7, with 8 bases lining up with TRBD2. Germline values: CDR1 SGHDT, CDR2 YYEEEE. The CDR3 length is 17 residues. After removal of 1 base from V and 0 bases from J, the junction contained 9 bases not matched to a gene. CDR3 loop: CASSLTLAEVSSYEQYF. In DNA form, the CDR3 reads TGTGCCAGCAGCTTGACACTAGCGGAAGTGAGCTCCTACGAGCAGTACTTC.

As regards this clonotype: One base away lies a much larger clone, so this may be a sequencing read error. The chain employs TRBV7-8 and TRBJ1-2; possibly TRBD1 for D (5 bases). The germline V gene has CDR1 SGHVS and CDR2 FQNEAQ. The CDR3 runs to 13 residues. DNA of the CDR3: TGTGCCGGCAGCCCGGGGGGAAACTATGGCTACACCTTC. This encodes CAGSPGGNYGYTF. Full variable domain (missing parts from reference TRBV7-8 and TRBJ1-2): GAGVSQSPRYKVAKRGQDVALRCDPISGHVSLFWYQQALGQGPEFLTYFQNEAQLDKSGLPSDRFFAERPEGSVSTLKIQRTQQEDSAVYLCAGSPGGNYGYTFGSGTRLTVV.

The sample holds one count of this clonotype. Given the absence of the conserved phenylalanine or tryptophan at the CDR3 end, a read error is likely. The limits of the CDR3 on the DNA are not certain, so only TCRdb's listed CDR3 is given. The rearrangement joins TRBV5-4 to TRBJ1-1; TRBD1 is taken as the D call from the table, unchecked against the DNA. Per germline, CDR1 SGHNT and CDR2 YYREEE (reference sequence). The CDR3 length is 13 residues, termini included. CDR3 amino acids: CASSLAGGGKTFL.

This clonotype appeared a few times. The V and J genes are TRBV12-3 or TRBV12-4 and TRBJ2-2, with TRBD2 matching 8 bases. This CDR3 has 15 residues. V shed 6 bases and J 7 bases; nucleotides not matched to a gene: 10. The CDR3 protein is CASRAGTSQVGELFF. CDR3 DNA sequence: TGTGCCAGCAGAGCCGGGACTAGTCAAGTCGGGGAGCTGTTTTTT.

This sequence joins TRBV11-2 and TRBJ2-3, with no clear D. The CDR3 is 17 amino acids. V was clipped by 4 bases and J by 0 bases, with 17 bases between them. Germline V CDR1 and CDR2: SGHAT, FQNNGV. The CDR3 coding sequence is TGTGCCAGCAGCTCCATGCCCCTGAGCGTGAGCACAGATACGCAGTATTTT. Protein: CASSSMPLSVSTDTQYF.

A remark on this clonotype: A read error may be the cause here, since a much bigger clone is one base away. The chain recombines TRBV30 with TRBJ2-5, with D unclear. CDR1 is GTSNPN, CDR2 SVGIG, per germline (reference sequence). The CDR3 spans 13 residues. The CDR3 DNA is TGTGCCTGGAGTGTAGACTTCCAAGAGGCCCAGTACTTC. It yields the protein CAWSVDFQEAQYF.

This chain joins TRBV6-5 and TRBJ1-2, with TRBD1 identical over 11 bases. CDR3 length equals 14 residues. Germline loops: CDR1 MNHEY, CDR2 SVGAGI. V lost 5 bases to trimming and J lost 7 bases; unmatched junction nucleotides: 6. The CDR3 DNA reads as TGTGCCAGCAGTCTAGGACAGGGGGCGCGTGGCTACACCTTC. This translates into CASSLGQGARGYTF.

The genes are TRBV11-2 and TRBJ2-1; D possibly corresponds to TRBD2 (6 bases). V was shortened by 5 bases and J by 0 bases, with 23 bases between the two germline ends. The CDR3 extends over 19 amino acids. Germline assignment: CDR1 SGHAT and CDR2 FQNNGV. The CDR3 here is CASSPDSGAVLSSYNEQFF. CDR3 coding DNA: TGTGCCAGCAGCCCAGATAGCGGAGCCGTCCTGAGCTCCTACAATGAGCAGTTCTTC.

Notes on this clonotype: A much larger clone differs from this one at a single base, so this may be a read error. V and J are TRBV30 and TRBJ2-3; D might be TRBD1 or TRBD2, each matching 5 bases. The germline V gene has CDR1 GTSNPN and CDR2 SVGIG (reference sequence). Between the trimmed V and J ends, which lost 4 bases and 6 bases, there was a span of 17 bases. CDR3 length: 14 amino acids. The CDR3: CAWNRTLGKDTQYF. CDR3 bases: TGTGCCTGGAACAGGACTTTGGGGAAGGATACGCAGTATTTT.

The V gene is TRBV11-2, the J gene TRBJ2-1; no firm D call. The CDR3 is made up of 16 amino acids. Trimming stripped 5 bases from V and 6 bases from J, with 20 bases between. CDR1 and CDR2 from the germline V gene are SGHAT and FQNNGV. CDR3 in DNA: TGTGCCAGCAGCCTCCCCCCGCGTGGGCAGATCAATGAGCAGTTCTTC. It specifies CASSLPPRGQINEQFF.